This T cell receptor (beta chain) stems from a study of OX40 agonist ivuxolimab in advanced cancers. The wider study: Allowance was made for prior anti-PD-1, anti-PD-L1 or anti-CTLA-4 therapy, and 40% had some.

Sequencing was performed with immunoSEQ multiplex PCR; in TCRdb, only in-frame clones are kept and a portion is missing. The table has tens of thousands of clones, approximately 90% seen once. Blood draws occurred at baseline, cycle 4 day 1, and cycle 7 day 1. Material: CD4+ or CD8+ T cells sorted from blood, obtained in a trial of the OX40 agonist ivuxolimab. The receptor comes from an adult with an advanced solid tumor such as melanoma, head and neck, liver or kidney cancer.

This chain's CDR3 is CAISESPGVGGNQPQHF. In nucleotides, the CDR3 is TGTGCCATCAGTGAGAGCCCAGGGGTTGGAGGCAATCAGCCCCAGCATTTT. The chain carries TRBV10-3 and TRBJ1-5; weak D call: TRBD1 (6 bases). CDR3 size: 17 residues. Germline CDR1 is ENHRY and CDR2 is SYGVKD. V was clipped by 2 bases and J by 2 bases, with 16 bases between them.